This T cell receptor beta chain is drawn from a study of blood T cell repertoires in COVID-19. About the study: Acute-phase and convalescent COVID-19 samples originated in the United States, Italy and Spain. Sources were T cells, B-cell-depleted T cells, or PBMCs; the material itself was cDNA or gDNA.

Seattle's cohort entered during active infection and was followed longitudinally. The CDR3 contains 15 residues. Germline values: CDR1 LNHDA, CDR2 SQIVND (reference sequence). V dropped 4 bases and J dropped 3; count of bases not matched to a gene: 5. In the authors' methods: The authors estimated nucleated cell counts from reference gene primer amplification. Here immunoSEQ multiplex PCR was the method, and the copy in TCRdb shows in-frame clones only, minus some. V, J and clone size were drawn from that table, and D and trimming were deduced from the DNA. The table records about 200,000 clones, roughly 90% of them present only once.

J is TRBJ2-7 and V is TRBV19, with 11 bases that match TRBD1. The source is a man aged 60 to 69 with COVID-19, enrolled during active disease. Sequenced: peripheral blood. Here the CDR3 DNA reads TGTGCCAGTAGTACTACCGGGACAGGGGGCTACGAGCAGTACTTC. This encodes CASSTTGTGGYEQYF.